This entry concerns a single T cell receptor beta chain. The target antigen is unknown. These data originate in a study of cytomegalovirus exposure and HLA in healthy donors. Study context: Assignment to the Caucasian-associated ancestry cluster applied to approximately 80% of the approximately 400 genotyped donors.

Study findings and constraints: Accurate prediction of most subjects' HLA-A and HLA-B alleles from TCR beta sequences was reported.

Losses at the gene ends were 3 bases for V and 7 bases for J; bases not matched to a gene: 4. Looked up from germline, CDR1 is SNHLY and CDR2 is FYNNEI. The CDR3 has 13 amino acids. It was with 60 Vbeta and 13 Jbeta primers that the PCR ran. Libraries were prepared by immunoSEQ multiplex PCR; TCRdb keeps only in-frame clonotypes and omits some of them. The data contain about 140,000 clones, around 84% of them seen just once; the ten biggest clones take up about 2.6%. V and J are TRBV2 and TRBJ1-2, with TRBD1 matching 8 bases. This clonotype originated in a boy aged 2 to 10 in good health and CMV-seronegative. The sample comprised PBMCs. The CDR3 DNA is TGTGCCAGCAGTGAGGACAGGGCAATTGGCTACACCTTC. It specifies CASSEDRAIGYTF.